The text below deals with one T cell receptor beta chain. The table came from immunoSEQ multiplex PCR; TCRdb's copy has only in-frame clones and leaves some out. This sample has roughly 520,000 clones, with approximately 94% found just once. Germline V CDR1 and CDR2: LNHDA, SQIVND (reference sequence). The V end lost 8 bases, the J end lost 0 bases, and 14 bases lay between the germline ends. The CDR3 has 14 amino acids. This sample is drawn from a study of shared clonotypes between healthy human individuals. The sample consisted of naive CD4+ T cells sorted from blood. The subset is: CD45RA+ positively selected. This TCR derives from a woman aged 30 to 39 in good health. V is TRBV19 and J is TRBJ2-7; D unresolved. CDR3 residues: CASRNMPSSYEQYF. The CDR3 coding sequence is TGTGCCAGTCGAAACATGCCCAGCTCCTACGAGCAGTACTTC. The full variable domain, with the rest looked up from reference TRBV19 and TRBJ2-7, is DGGITQSPKYLFRKEGQNVTLSCEQNLNHDAMYWYRQDPGQGLRLIYYSQIVNDFQKGDIAEGYSVSREKKESFPLTVTSAQKNPTAFYLCASRNMPSSYEQYFGPGTRLTVT.